This is a list of T cell receptor beta chains from one sample in a study of vaccination and CD4 T cells after COVID-19. What these receptors recognize is not known. TCRdb itself ran the PCR reads through MiXCR, one entry per CDR3 protein. There are more than 13,000 distinct CDR3 sequences in the sample; nearly 75% occur only once, and roughly 17% lies in the top ten. The sample was CD4+ T cells from blood, cultured in vitro. The receptors were sampled from a human donor who had recovered from COVID-19. CDR3s include the opening cysteine and the closing phenylalanine or tryptophan.

V gene	J gene	CDR3 protein
TRBV7-6	TRBJ2-7	CASSLGGPPTYEQYF
TRBV5-4	TRBJ1-5	CASSVRISREYSNQPQHF
TRBV20-1	TRBJ1-5	CSASSRGPGGQPQHF
TRBV4-1	TRBJ2-2	CASSQGIRGGGTGELFF
TRBV6-1	TRBJ2-1	CASSMRQLYNEQFF
TRBV20-1	TRBJ2-7	CSARQGSIGYEQYF
TRBV19	TRBJ1-5	CASSIWTHSNQPQHF
TRBV7-9	TRBJ1-6	CASSSISLKGSPLHF
TRBV20-1	TRBJ2-3	CSARRITSARTDTQYF
TRBV20-1	TRBJ2-3	CSASLHTTDTQYF
TRBV19	TRBJ1-2	CASIEEGTGYTF
TRBV11-2	TRBJ1-1	CASTTGAQMNTEAFF
TRBV28	TRBJ2-5	CASSFLGHQETQYF